This T cell receptor beta chain was recorded in a study of T cell repertoires in ileal Crohn's disease. Study information: About half received postoperative treatment, roughly twelve with thiopurines and around 20 anti-TNF.

Only in-frame clones appear in the TCRdb table, and some are missing; sequencing was by immunoSEQ multiplex PCR. The sample has 2,500 to 3,500 clones; about 88% are singletons. Time point reported: neoterminal ileum biopsy at postoperative endoscopy, about 6 months after surgery. General study results and limits: Clonal expansions were more frequent in active smokers than non-smokers at surgery. Clonality above 26.8% at surgery always came with endoscopic recurrence. Postoperative endoscopy occurred within one year, median around 6.6 months.

A word on this clone: No antigen is known for it.

Per germline, CDR1 SQVTM and CDR2 ANQGSEA. The V gene lost 5 bases and the J gene lost 6 bases, with 16 bases spanning the gap. The CDR3 has 13 amino acids. This chain connects TRBV29-1 to TRBJ1-1, with a tentative D call TRBD1 (5 bases). The material sequenced was ileal tissue. The sequence was collected from an adult with Crohn's disease. CDR3 in DNA: TGCAGCGTTTATCGCCCAGGGTCGCCTGAAGCTTTCTTT. It translates to CSVYRPGSPEAFF.